The next 18 T cell receptor beta chains were all read from a single sample in a study of neurological immune-mediated disorders. MiXCR, run by TCRdb on the 5' RACE reads, gives a single entry per CDR3 protein. The sample records 25,000 to 35,000 distinct CDR3 sequences, roughly 13% being singletons. The sample's time point: technical triplicate 2. Specimen: CD4+ T cells from blood. The receptors originated from a female donor with HTLV-1-associated myelopathy (HAM/TSP).

This clonotype has at least ten counts. CDR3 DNA: TGTGCCAGCAGTCTTAGCGGGGGGGCGGCAGATACGCAGTATTTT. Protein: CASSLSGGAADTQYF. The chain couples TRBV6-1 to TRBJ2-3; 11 bases map to TRBD2. CDR1 is MNHNS and CDR2 is SASEGT in the germline V gene. CDR3 length: 15 amino acids. J lost 4 bases, V lost 5 bases, and 5 bases had no gene match.

The chain carries TRBV20-1 and TRBJ1-1; maybe TRBD1 (6 bases). The V gene's germline CDR1 is DFQATT and CDR2 SNEGSKA (reference sequence). CDR3 length equals 12 residues. Between the trimmed V and J ends, which lost 4 bases and 4 bases, there was a span of 10 bases. CDR3 DNA sequence: TGCAGTGCTAAACAGGGAATCACTGAAGCTTTCTTT. Protein: CSAKQGITEAFF.

Ten or more counts support this clonotype. V gene TRBV20-1 combines with J gene TRBJ1-1; D unresolved. V was pared by 6 bases and J by 3 bases, with 14 bases between. The CDR3 sequence is 13 residues long. The germline gives CDR1 DFQATT, CDR2 SNEGSKA (reference sequence). DNA for the CDR3: TGCAGTGCAATAAACAGCGAGCACACTGAAGCTTTCTTT. It yields the protein CSAINSEHTEAFF.

About this clonotype: Sequence at one end of the junction differs from germline and may be a read error. This chain links TRBV3-1 with TRBJ1-1; no clear D. Germline CDR1 and CDR2: LGHDT and YNNKEL (reference sequence). The CDR3 contains 13 residues. The CDR3 reads CASSKVDFGEAFF. CDR3 bases: TGTGCCAGCAGCAAAGTTGACTTCGGTGAAGCTTTTTTT.

The chain joins TRBV20-1 to TRBJ2-7, with 11 positions matching TRBD1. CDR1 is DFQATT and CDR2 is SNEGSKA in the germline V gene (reference sequence). J lost 0 bases, V lost 2 bases, and 3 bases had no gene match. CDR3 length: 15 residues. The CDR3 coding sequence is TGCAGTGCTAGAAAAGGGACAGGGGGCTCCTACGAGCAGTACTTC. Residues: CSARKGTGGSYEQYF.

This clonotype showed up many times. V is TRBV4-1 and J is TRBJ1-1; D is unclear. Looked up from germline, CDR1 is MGHRA and CDR2 is YSYEKL. The CDR3 consists of 15 residues. V lost 0 bases to trimming and J lost 3 bases, with 11 bases between them. The CDR3 here is CASSQDRGDYTEAFF. CDR3 sequence (DNA): TGCGCCAGCAGCCAAGATCGTGGGGATTACACTGAAGCTTTCTTT.

Relative to its sample, this clonotype is medium-sized. The gene calls are TRBV20-1 and TRBJ2-1; D may be TRBD1 (5 bases). From germline, CDR1 is DFQATT and CDR2 SNEGSKA (reference sequence). V shed 2 bases and J shed 14 bases, with 13 bases lying between them. The CDR3 has 11 amino acids. In DNA form, the CDR3 reads TGCAGTGCTAGATCGGACACCGTAGAGTTCTTC. Translated: CSARSDTVEFF.

This clonotype was counted at least ten times. The chain joins TRBV6-1 to TRBJ1-2; 12 bases are shared with TRBD1. CDR3 length equals 17 residues. J gave up 2 bases and V 4 bases, and 8 bases lay outside the gene matches. Looked up from germline, CDR1 is MNHNS and CDR2 is SASEGT. The CDR3 nucleotides read TGTGCCAGCAGTGGAAGGGACAGGGGGCTCGGAAACTATGGCTACACCTTC. This gives the protein CASSGRDRGLGNYGYTF.

This clonotype was recorded at least ten times. The V and J genes are TRBV9 and TRBJ2-1; D is undetermined. V lost 3 bases to trimming and J lost 5 bases, with 3 bases between them. CDR3 size: 11 residues. Germline values: CDR1 SGDLS, CDR2 YYNGEE. This CDR3 is CASSGDNEQFF. CDR3 nucleotides: TGTGCCAGCAGCGGCGACAATGAGCAGTTCTTC.

This clonotype was detected many times. The chain employs TRBV5-1 and TRBJ2-3; D remains unclear. Germline assignment: CDR1 SGHRS and CDR2 YFSETQ. CDR3 size: 14 residues. Trimming removed 0 bases at V and 1 base at J, with 6 bases between. The CDR3 reads CASSLGYRTDTQYF. DNA for the CDR3: TGCGCCAGCAGCTTGGGCTATCGCACAGATACGCAGTATTTT.

This clonotype has ten or more counts. The chain couples TRBV6-5 to TRBJ2-1, with TRBD2 matching 7 bases. The CDR3 contains 14 residues. Germline V gene data show CDR1 as MNHEY and CDR2 as SVGAGI. The junction had 11 bases not matched to a gene; V was cut back by 6 bases and J by 9 bases. CDR3 sequence reads: CASRRGTGGGEQFF. DNA for the CDR3: TGTGCCAGCAGGCGGGGCACCGGCGGGGGTGAGCAGTTCTTC.

This clonotype was observed at least ten times. The V and J genes are TRBV5-6 and TRBJ1-1; no reliable D call. Germline V gene sequence: CDR1 SGHDT, CDR2 YYEEEE. CDR3 length equals 14 residues. Trimming pared 1 base from V and 3 bases from J, leaving 10 bases between. The CDR3 nucleotides are TGTGCCAGCAGCTTGAGAGGGATCGACACTGAAGCTTTCTTT. Amino acids: CASSLRGIDTEAFF.

This clonotype was seen many times. V usage is TRBV5-1 and J usage is TRBJ2-7; TRBD1 matches 7 bases. CDR3 size: 16 residues. CDR1 and CDR2 (germline): SGHRS, YFSETQ. J was trimmed by 2 bases and V by 4 bases; bases with no gene match: 12. CDR3 region: CASSAARDSFTYEQYF. The CDR3 DNA reads as TGCGCCAGCAGCGCAGCCCGGGACAGTTTTACCTACGAGCAGTACTTC.

In its sample, this clonotype was seen many times. This chain joins TRBV21-1 and TRBJ2-1; TRBD2, the D gene given by the table, was not confirmed from the DNA. TRBV21-1 is a listed pseudogene. This CDR3 is 15 amino acids long. The DNA of the CDR3 is TGTGCCAGCAGCAACCTGACTAGCGGATACAATGAGCAGTTCTTC. Protein: CASSNLTSGYNEQFF.

The chain joins TRBV5-1 to TRBJ1-2, with no clear D. Trimming removed 4 bases at V and 3 bases at J, with 10 bases between. The germline V gene encodes CDR1 SGHRS and CDR2 YFSETQ. This CDR3 has 13 amino acids. The CDR3 DNA reads TGCGCCAGCAGCCCGGACGTGGACTATGGCTACACCTTC. This encodes CASSPDVDYGYTF.

This clonotype was seen many times. The V call is TRBV7-8, the J call TRBJ1-1, with D unresolved. This CDR3 spans 16 amino acids. The V end lost 4 bases, the J end lost 8 bases, and 23 bases lay between the germline ends. The germline gives CDR1 SGHVS, CDR2 FQNEAQ. CDR3 in DNA: TGTGCCAGCAGCTCCCATCTTACACCGAATCCGGCAGAAGCTTTCTTT. Its translation is CASSSHLTPNPAEAFF.

This clonotype was seen repeatedly, ten times or more. The DNA for the CDR3 is TGTGCCAGCAGCTTTCTCGGGAGACAAGAGACCCAGTACTTC. This encodes CASSFLGRQETQYF. This chain joins TRBV11-3 and TRBJ2-5; perhaps TRBD2 as D (6 bases). V was shortened by 3 bases and J by 2 bases, with 10 bases between the two germline ends. The CDR3 covers 14 residues. Per germline, CDR1 SGHNT and CDR2 YENEEA.

At least ten counts were recorded for this clonotype. The chain has TRBV7-3 and TRBJ2-2; 8 bases are shared with TRBD2. V shed 3 bases and J 5 bases; nucleotides not matched to a gene: 2. CDR3 length equals 14 residues. Per the germline V gene, CDR1 is SGHTA and CDR2 is FQGTGA. The CDR3 protein is CASSLGLETGELFF. In DNA form, the CDR3 reads TGTGCCAGCAGCTTGGGACTAGAAACCGGGGAGCTGTTTTTT.